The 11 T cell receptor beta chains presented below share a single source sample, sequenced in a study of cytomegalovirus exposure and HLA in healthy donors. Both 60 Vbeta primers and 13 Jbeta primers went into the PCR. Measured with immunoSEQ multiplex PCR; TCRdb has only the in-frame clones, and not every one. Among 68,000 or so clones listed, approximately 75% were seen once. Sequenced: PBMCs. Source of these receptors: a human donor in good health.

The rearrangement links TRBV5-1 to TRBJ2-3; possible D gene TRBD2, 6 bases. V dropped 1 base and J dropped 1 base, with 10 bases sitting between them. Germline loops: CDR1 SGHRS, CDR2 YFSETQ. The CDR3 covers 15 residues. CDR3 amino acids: CASSLRTMGTDTQYF. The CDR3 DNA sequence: TGCGCCAGCAGCTTGAGGACTATGGGCACAGATACGCAGTATTTT.

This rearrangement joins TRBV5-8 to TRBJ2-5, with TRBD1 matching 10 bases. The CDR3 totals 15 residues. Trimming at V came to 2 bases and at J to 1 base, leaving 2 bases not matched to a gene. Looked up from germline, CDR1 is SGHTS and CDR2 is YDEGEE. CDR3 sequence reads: CASSFGTGVQETQYF. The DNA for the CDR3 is TGTGCCAGCAGCTTCGGGACAGGGGTCCAAGAGACCCAGTACTTC.

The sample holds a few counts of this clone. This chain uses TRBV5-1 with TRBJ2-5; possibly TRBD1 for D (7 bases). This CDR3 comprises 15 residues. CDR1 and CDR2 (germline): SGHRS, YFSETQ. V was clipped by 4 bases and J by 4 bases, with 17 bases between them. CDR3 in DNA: TGCGCCAGCAGCGCAAGGCAGGGGGGTGGAGAGACCCAGTACTTC. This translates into CASSARQGGGETQYF. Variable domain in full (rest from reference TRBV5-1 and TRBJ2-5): KAGVTQTPRYLIKTRGQQVTLSCSPISGHRSVSWYQQTPGQGLQFLFEYFSETQRNKGNFPGRFSGRQFSNSRSEMNVSTLELGDSALYLCASSARQGGGETQYFGPGTRLLVL.

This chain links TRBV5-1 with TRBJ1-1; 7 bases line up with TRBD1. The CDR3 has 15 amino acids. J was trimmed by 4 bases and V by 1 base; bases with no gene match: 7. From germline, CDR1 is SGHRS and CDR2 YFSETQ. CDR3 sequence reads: CASSLQGGQATEAFF. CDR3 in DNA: TGCGCCAGCAGCTTGCAGGGGGGACAAGCCACTGAAGCTTTCTTT.

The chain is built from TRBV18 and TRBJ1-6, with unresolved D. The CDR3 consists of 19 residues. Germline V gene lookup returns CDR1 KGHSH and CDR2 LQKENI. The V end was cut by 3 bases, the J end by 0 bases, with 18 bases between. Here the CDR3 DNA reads TGTGCCAGCTCACCGATACCCTCGGACGGGAGCTCCTATAATTCACCCCTCCACTTT. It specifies CASSPIPSDGSSYNSPLHF.

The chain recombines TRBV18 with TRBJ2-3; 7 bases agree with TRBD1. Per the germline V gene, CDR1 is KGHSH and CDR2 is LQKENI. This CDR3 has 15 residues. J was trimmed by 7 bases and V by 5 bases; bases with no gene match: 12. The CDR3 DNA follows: TGTGCCAGCTCAAAGGATTCAGGGGGTACAAATACGCAGTATTTT. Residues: CASSKDSGGTNTQYF.

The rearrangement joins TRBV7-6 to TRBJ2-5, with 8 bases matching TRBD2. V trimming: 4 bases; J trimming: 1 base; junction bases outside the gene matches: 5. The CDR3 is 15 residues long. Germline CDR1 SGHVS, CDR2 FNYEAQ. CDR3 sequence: CASSSTSGFQETQYF. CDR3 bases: TGTGCCAGCAGCTCCACTAGCGGCTTCCAAGAGACCCAGTACTTC.

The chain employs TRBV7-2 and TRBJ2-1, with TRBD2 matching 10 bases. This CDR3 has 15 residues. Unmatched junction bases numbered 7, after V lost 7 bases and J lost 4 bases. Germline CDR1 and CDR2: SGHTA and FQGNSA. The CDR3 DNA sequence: TGTGCCAGCACCAAGACTAGCGGGCCATACAATGAGCAGTTCTTC. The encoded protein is CASTKTSGPYNEQFF.

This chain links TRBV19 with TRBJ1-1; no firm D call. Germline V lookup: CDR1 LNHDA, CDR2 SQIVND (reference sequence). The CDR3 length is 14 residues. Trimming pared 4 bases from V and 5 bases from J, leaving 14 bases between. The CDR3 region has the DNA TGTGCCAGTAGTACCCCGAGGAGGGTTACTGAAGCTTTCTTT. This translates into CASSTPRRVTEAFF.

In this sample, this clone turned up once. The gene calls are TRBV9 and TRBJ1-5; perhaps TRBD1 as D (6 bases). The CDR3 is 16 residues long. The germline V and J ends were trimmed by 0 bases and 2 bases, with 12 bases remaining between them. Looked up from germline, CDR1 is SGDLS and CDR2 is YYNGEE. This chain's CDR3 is CASSVEAGEGNQPQHF. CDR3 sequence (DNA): TGTGCCAGCAGCGTAGAGGCAGGGGAAGGCAATCAGCCCCAGCATTTT.

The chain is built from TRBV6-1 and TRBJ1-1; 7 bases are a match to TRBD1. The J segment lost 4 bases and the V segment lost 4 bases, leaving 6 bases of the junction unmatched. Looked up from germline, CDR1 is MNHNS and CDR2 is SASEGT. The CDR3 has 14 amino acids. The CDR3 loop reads CASSVVTGPTEAFF. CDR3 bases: TGTGCCAGCAGTGTCGTGACAGGGCCCACTGAAGCTTTCTTT.